Below, 9 T cell receptor beta chains from the same sample are listed, as sequenced in a study of HIV-infected patients and healthy controls. No cell fractionation was done, so the repertoire covers all unsorted peripheral blood T cells. Alpha and beta constant-region primers primed reverse transcription of 400 to 500 ng RNA. Using multiplexing indices, alpha and beta chain libraries were generated apart by chain-specific third strand synthesis. Via MiXCR, TCRdb re-called the 5' RACE reads, giving one row per CDR3 protein. The table has some 11,000 distinct CDR3 sequences, less than 10% seen once; the top ten hold 23%. This material consisted of blood, taken before antiretroviral therapy. These receptors all stem from an adult with HIV infection. The donor label of this sample is uncertain.

V gene TRBV4-3 combines with J gene TRBJ2-3; TRBD2 aligns across 15 bases. The CDR3 extends over 17 amino acids. The V segment lost 3 bases and the J segment 5 bases; nucleotides outside the gene matches: 6. Per the germline V gene, CDR1 is LGHNA and CDR2 is YSLEER. CDR3 loop: CASSQAGLAGGIDTQYF. CDR3 DNA: TGCGCCAGCAGCCAGGCCGGACTAGCGGGGGGGATAGATACGCAGTATTTT.

This clonotype was observed a handful of times. A much bigger clone sits one base away, suggesting this may be a read error. The chain recombines TRBV4-2 with TRBJ2-7; D remains ambiguous. The V end lost 2 bases, the J end lost 3 bases, and 11 bases lay between the germline ends. This CDR3 is built from 14 residues. The germline CDR1 and CDR2 sequences are LGHNA and YNFKEQ. The CDR3 DNA sequence: TGTGCCAGCAGCCAAACAGATACTGGCTACGAGCAGTACTTC. Encoded protein: CASSQTDTGYEQYF.

This clonotype was counted at least ten times. The chain recombines TRBV6-5 with TRBJ1-4; 7 nucleotides agree with TRBD1. The trim removed 5 bases at V and 6 bases at J, leaving 9 bases unmatched. Germline lookup yields CDR1 MNHEY and CDR2 SVGAGI. This CDR3 has 15 amino acids. The CDR3 reads CASSGRGLVDEKLFF. The DNA for the CDR3 is TGTGCCAGCAGTGGCAGGGGGTTGGTTGATGAAAAACTGTTTTTT.

This clonotype was counted between two and nine times. The chain employs TRBV7-2 and TRBJ1-1, with a tentative D call TRBD1 (6 bases). The germline gives CDR1 SGHTA, CDR2 FQGNSA. The ends were cut back, 5 bases at V and 1 base at J, with 14 bases in the middle. This CDR3 has 15 amino acids. CDR3 nucleotide sequence: TGTGCCAGCAGCCGCATGGACAGCCCGAACACTGAAGCTTTCTTT. This translates into CASSRMDSPNTEAFF.

This clonotype was seen ten or more times. This sequence joins TRBV27 and TRBJ2-7, with 10 bases fitting TRBD1. Losses at the gene ends were 3 bases for V and 5 bases for J; bases not matched to a gene: 13. CDR1 and CDR2 from the germline V gene are MNHEY and SMNVEV (reference sequence). The CDR3 sequence is 17 residues long. This chain's CDR3 is CASSLASTGTGANEQYF. The DNA of the CDR3 is TGTGCCAGCAGTTTGGCGTCCACCGGGACAGGGGCTAACGAGCAGTACTTC.

This clonotype was counted at least ten times. J is TRBJ1-3 and V is TRBV10-1; unclear D gene. This CDR3 is 15 amino acids long. In germline, CDR1 is WNHNN, CDR2 SYGVQD (reference sequence). V dropped 3 bases and J dropped 0 bases, with 9 bases sitting between them. CDR3 sequence (DNA): TGCGCCAGCAGTGACGGGTCCCTCTCTGGAAACACCATATATTTT. It is translated as CASSDGSLSGNTIYF.

This clonotype was seen a single time. V usage is TRBV12-3 or TRBV12-4 and J usage is TRBJ1-2; maybe TRBD1 (6 bases). The CDR3 runs 14 residues. V shed 3 bases and J shed 6 bases, with 14 bases lying between them. Here the CDR3 DNA reads TGTGCCAGCAGTTTCGGTGGAGGGGACAATGGCTACACCTTC. Its translation is CASSFGGGDNGYTF.

This clonotype was recorded many times. V and J are TRBV6-4 and TRBJ2-3; D may correspond to TRBD1 or TRBD2 (5 bases each). Germline V gene sequence: CDR1 MRHNA, CDR2 SNTAGT. Deletions cut 8 bases from V and 0 bases from J, with 15 bases between. The CDR3 is 15 amino acids. DNA for the CDR3: TGTGCCAGCCCCCCGGGACCCCGAAGCACAGATACGCAGTATTTT. Residues: CASPPGPRSTDTQYF.

In its sample, this clonotype was seen many times. V usage is TRBV15 and J usage is TRBJ1-5; possible D gene TRBD1, 5 bases. Trimming took 0 bases from V and 6 from J, leaving 9 bases between them. Germline lookup yields CDR1 LNHNV and CDR2 YYDKDF (reference sequence). The CDR3 has 14 residues. CDR3 in DNA: TGTGCCACCAGCAGAGATCTGGGGGGTCAGCCCCAGCATTTT. The encoded protein is CATSRDLGGQPQHF.